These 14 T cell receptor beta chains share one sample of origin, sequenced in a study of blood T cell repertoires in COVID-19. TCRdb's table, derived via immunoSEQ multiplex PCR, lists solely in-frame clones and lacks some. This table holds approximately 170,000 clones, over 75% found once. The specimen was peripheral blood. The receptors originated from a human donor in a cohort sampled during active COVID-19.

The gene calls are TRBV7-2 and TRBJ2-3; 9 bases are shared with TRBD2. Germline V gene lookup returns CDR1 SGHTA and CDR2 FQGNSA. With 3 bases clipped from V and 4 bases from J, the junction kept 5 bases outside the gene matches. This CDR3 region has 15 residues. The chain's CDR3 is CASSLGGRVADTQYF. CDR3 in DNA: TGTGCCAGCAGCTTGGGCGGGAGGGTCGCAGATACGCAGTATTTT. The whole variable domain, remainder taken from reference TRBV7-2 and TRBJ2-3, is GAGVSQSPSNKVTEKGKDVELRCDPISGHTALYWYRQSLGQGLEFLIYFQGNSAPDKSGLPSDRFSAERTGGSVSTLTIQRTQQEDSAVYLCASSLGGRVADTQYFGPGTRLTVL.

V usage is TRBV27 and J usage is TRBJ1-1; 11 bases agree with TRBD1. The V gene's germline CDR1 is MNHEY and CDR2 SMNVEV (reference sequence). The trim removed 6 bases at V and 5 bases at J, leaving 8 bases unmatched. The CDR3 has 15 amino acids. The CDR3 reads CASRTGTGGSTEAFF. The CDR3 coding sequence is TGTGCCAGCAGGACAGGGACAGGGGGTTCTACTGAAGCTTTCTTT.

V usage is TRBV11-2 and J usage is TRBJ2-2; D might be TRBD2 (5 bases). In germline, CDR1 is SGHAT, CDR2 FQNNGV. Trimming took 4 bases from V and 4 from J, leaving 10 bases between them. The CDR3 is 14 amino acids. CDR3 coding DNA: TGTGCCAGCAGCTCAGGCCGGGGCACCGGGGAGCTGTTTTTT. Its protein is CASSSGRGTGELFF.

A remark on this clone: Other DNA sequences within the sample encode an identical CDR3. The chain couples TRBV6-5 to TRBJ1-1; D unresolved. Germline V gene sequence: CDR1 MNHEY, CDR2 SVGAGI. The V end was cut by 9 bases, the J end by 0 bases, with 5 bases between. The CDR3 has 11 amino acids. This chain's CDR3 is CASVMNTEAFF. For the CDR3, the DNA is TGTGCCAGTGTCATGAACACTGAAGCTTTCTTT.

CDR3 in DNA: TGTGCCAGCAGCGGGGACAGGAGCTCCTATAATTCACCCCTCCACTTT. Translated: CASSGDRSSYNSPLHF. The chain has TRBV7-9 and TRBJ1-6; TRBD1 matches at 8 bases. CDR1 and CDR2 from the germline V gene are SEHNR and FQNEAQ (reference sequence). The CDR3 consists of 16 residues. V trimming: 5 bases; J trimming: 0 bases; junction bases outside the gene matches: 3.

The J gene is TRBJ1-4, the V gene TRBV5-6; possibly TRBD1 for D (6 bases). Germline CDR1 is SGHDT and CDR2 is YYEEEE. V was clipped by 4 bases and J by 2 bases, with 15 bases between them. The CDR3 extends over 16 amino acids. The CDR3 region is CASSITTGPTNEKLFF. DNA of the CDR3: TGTGCCAGCAGCATAACAACAGGGCCCACTAATGAAAAACTGTTTTTT.

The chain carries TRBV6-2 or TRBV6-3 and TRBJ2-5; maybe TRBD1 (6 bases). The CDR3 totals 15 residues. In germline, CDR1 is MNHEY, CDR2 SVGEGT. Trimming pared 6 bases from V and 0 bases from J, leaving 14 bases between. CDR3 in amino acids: CASSWDKGYQETQYF. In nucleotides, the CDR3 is TGTGCCAGCAGCTGGGACAAAGGGTACCAAGAGACCCAGTACTTC.

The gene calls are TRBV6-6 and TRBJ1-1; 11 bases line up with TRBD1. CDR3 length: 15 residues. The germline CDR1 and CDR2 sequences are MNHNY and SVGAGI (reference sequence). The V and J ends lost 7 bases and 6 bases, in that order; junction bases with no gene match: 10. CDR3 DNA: TGTGCCAGCACCTCCCCCCGGGACAGGGGGTCTGAAGCTTTCTTT. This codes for CASTSPRDRGSEAFF.

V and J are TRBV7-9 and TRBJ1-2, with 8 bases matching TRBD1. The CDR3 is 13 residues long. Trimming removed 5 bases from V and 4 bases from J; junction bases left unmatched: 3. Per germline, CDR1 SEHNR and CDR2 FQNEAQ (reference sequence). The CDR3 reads CASSAGQGYGYTF. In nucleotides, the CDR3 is TGTGCCAGCAGCGCAGGACAGGGCTATGGCTACACCTTC.

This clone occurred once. The CDR3 bases are TGTGCCAGCAGGGACAGTAACTATGGCTACACCTTC. Its translation is CASRDSNYGYTF. The rearrangement joins TRBV2 to TRBJ1-2; D possibly corresponds to TRBD1 (6 bases). Trimming removed 6 bases at V and 1 base at J, with 6 bases between. This CDR3 is 12 amino acids long. In germline, CDR1 is SNHLY, CDR2 FYNNEI.

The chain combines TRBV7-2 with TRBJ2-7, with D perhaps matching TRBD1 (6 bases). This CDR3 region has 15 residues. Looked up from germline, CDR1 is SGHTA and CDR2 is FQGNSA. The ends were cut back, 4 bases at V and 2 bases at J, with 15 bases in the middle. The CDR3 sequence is CASSWPGRGTYEQYF. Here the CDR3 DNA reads TGTGCCAGCAGCTGGCCCGGCAGGGGTACCTACGAGCAGTACTTC.

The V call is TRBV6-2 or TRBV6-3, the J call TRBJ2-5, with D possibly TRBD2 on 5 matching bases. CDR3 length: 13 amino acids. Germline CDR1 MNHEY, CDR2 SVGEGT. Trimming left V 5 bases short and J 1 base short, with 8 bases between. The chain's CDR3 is CASSLRGQETQYF. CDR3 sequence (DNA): TGTGCCAGCAGTCTACGGGGCCAAGAGACCCAGTACTTC.

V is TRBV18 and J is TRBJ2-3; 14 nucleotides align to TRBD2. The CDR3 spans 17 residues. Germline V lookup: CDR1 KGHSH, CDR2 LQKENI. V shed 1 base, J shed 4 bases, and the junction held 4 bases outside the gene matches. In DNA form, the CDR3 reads TGTGCCAGCTCACCACGGCGGACTAGCGGGGGGCCAGATACGCAGTATTTT. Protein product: CASSPRRTSGGPDTQYF. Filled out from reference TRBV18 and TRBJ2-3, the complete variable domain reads NAGVMQNPRHLVRRRGQEARLRCSPMKGHSHVYWYRQLPEEGLKFMVYLQKENIIDESGMPKERFSAEFPKEGPSILRIQQVVRGDSAAYFCASSPRRTSGGPDTQYFGPGTRLTVL.

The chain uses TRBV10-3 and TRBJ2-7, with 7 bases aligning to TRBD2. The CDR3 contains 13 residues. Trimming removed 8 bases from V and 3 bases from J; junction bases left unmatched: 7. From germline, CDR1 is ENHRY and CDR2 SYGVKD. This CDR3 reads CAIGRDSDYEQYF. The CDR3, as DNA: TGTGCCATCGGGAGGGACTCGGACTACGAGCAGTACTTC.